This T cell receptor (beta chain) was identified in a study of vaccination and CD4 T cells after COVID-19. About the study: Cultures serving as controls received a peptide pool (CEFX or HIV-1 Nef) or no peptide.

With the Oncomine TCR Beta short-read assay, DNA from cultured CD4+ T cells was sequenced. A single record per CDR3 protein comes from TCRdb applying MiXCR to the PCR reads. The sample lists fewer than 15,000 distinct CDR3 sequences; 41% were seen once. The treatment here: roughly 11-day PBMC culture with coronavirus spike peptide pools or control peptides (ViraFEST assay). Half the medium was replaced with fresh IL-2 medium on days 3 and 7. Overall study findings and caveats: Convalescent patients gained a median 86.3% of their reactive clones only post-vaccination.

V was clipped by 5 bases and J by 13 bases, with 14 bases between them. The length of the CDR3 is 12 residues. Germline assignment: CDR1 SGHTA and CDR2 FQGNSA. About this clonotype: What it binds is not known.

The input for sequencing was CD4+ T cells from blood, cultured in vitro, taken after SARS-CoV-2 vaccination. The origin of this receptor is a human donor who had recovered from COVID-19. The chain links TRBV7-2 to TRBJ2-2; a possible D gene is TRBD1 (5 bases). In DNA form, the CDR3 reads TGTGCCAGCAGCACCGTCCAGGGAAGGCTGTTTTTT. Translating gives CASSTVQGRLFF.